A single sample gave rise to the 23 T cell receptor beta chains below, sequenced in a study of PD-L1 blockade in urothelial cancer. Data came from immunoSEQ multiplex PCR; TCRdb stores just in-frame clones and leaves some out. The repertoire consists of approximately 50,000 clones, with roughly 85% occurring once and the leading ten covering 7.5% to 8.5%. This sample comprised PBMCs, obtained around atezolizumab (anti-PD-L1) treatment. The receptors shown here come from a man aged 55 to 69 with urothelial cancer.

V is TRBV4-1 and J is TRBJ2-7, with TRBD2 identical over 11 bases. Trimming cost V 5 bases and J 3 bases; bases outside gene matches: 9. The germline V gene has CDR1 MGHRA and CDR2 YSYEKL. This CDR3 contains 16 residues. CDR3 loop: CASSFLAGGRDYEQYF. The CDR3 region has the DNA TGCGCCAGCAGCTTCCTAGCGGGGGGACGGGACTACGAGCAGTACTTC.

The CDR3 DNA reads as TGTGCCAGCCTGCCGGGACTTATCACAGATACGCAGTATTTT. Its translation is CASLPGLITDTQYF. This sequence joins TRBV28 and TRBJ2-3, with TRBD2 as a possible D gene (6 bases). The germline gives CDR1 MDHEN, CDR2 SYDVKM. Trimming stripped 8 bases from V and 2 bases from J, with 14 bases between. The CDR3 extends over 14 amino acids.

This chain uses TRBV5-4 with TRBJ2-1, with TRBD2 identical over 9 bases. V shed 2 bases and J 7 bases; nucleotides not matched to a gene: 10. The CDR3 has 16 amino acids. Germline-derived CDR1 and CDR2 are SGHNT and YYREEE (reference sequence). Here the CDR3 reads CASSFGPSGAVNEQFF. The CDR3 bases are TGTGCCAGCAGCTTTGGTCCTAGCGGGGCCGTAAATGAGCAGTTCTTC.

In nucleotides, the CDR3 is TGTGCCAGCAGTTCCAACAGGCGAGAGAATGAAAAACTGTTTTTT. Translated: CASSSNRRENEKLFF. The chain joins TRBV6-6 to TRBJ1-4, with D perhaps matching TRBD1 (5 bases). The CDR3 spans 15 residues. The ends were cut back, 4 bases at V and 5 bases at J, with 14 bases in the middle. The germline V gene has CDR1 MNHNY and CDR2 SVGAGI (reference sequence).

The V and J genes are TRBV9 and TRBJ2-1; 8 nucleotides line up with TRBD2. The length of the CDR3 is 13 residues. Germline trimming cut 4 bases from V and 10 bases from J; bases unmatched to any gene: 7. Germline V CDR1 and CDR2: SGDLS, YYNGEE. CDR3: CASSIITGGEQFF. The CDR3 nucleotides are TGTGCCAGCAGCATAATAACGGGAGGGGAGCAGTTCTTC.

The rearrangement uses TRBV5-1 and TRBJ1-2; no reliable D call. V gave up 0 bases and J gave up 3 bases, with 9 bases separating them. This CDR3 has 14 residues. From germline, CDR1 is SGHRS and CDR2 YFSETQ. For the CDR3, the DNA is TGCGCCAGCAGCTTGGGGGAGGAGCACTATGGCTACACCTTC. Amino acid sequence: CASSLGEEHYGYTF.

V and J are TRBV9 and TRBJ2-5; the match to TRBD1 covers 9 bases. Germline-derived CDR1 and CDR2 are SGDLS and YYNGEE. The CDR3 consists of 15 residues. With 3 bases clipped from V and 3 bases from J, the junction kept 6 bases outside the gene matches. As DNA, the CDR3 is TGTGCCAGCAGCGCGCCGGGACAGGGTAAAGAGACCCAGTACTTC. This gives the protein CASSAPGQGKETQYF.

The chain employs TRBV7-6 and TRBJ2-5; unclear D gene. V was clipped by 5 bases and J by 1 base, with 8 bases between them. The CDR3 totals 13 residues. Germline loops: CDR1 SGHVS, CDR2 FNYEAQ. DNA of the CDR3: TGTGCCAGCAGCCCCCAGGCCCAAGAGACCCAGTACTTC. Amino acids: CASSPQAQETQYF. Full variable domain (remainder filled in from reference TRBV7-6 and TRBJ2-5): GAGVSQSPRYKVTKRGQDVALRCDPISGHVSLYWYRQALGQGPEFLTYFNYEAQQDKSGLPNDRFSAERPEGSISTLTIQRTEQRDSAMYRCASSPQAQETQYFGPGTRLLVL.

This clone has only one observation. This sequence joins TRBV7-8 and TRBJ2-5, with 7 positions matching TRBD2. The CDR3 has 15 residues. Unmatched junction bases numbered 6, after V lost 5 bases and J lost 0 bases. Germline values: CDR1 SGHVS, CDR2 FQNEAQ. The CDR3 bases are TGTGCCAGCAGCCTTAGCGGGCTGTACCAAGAGACCCAGTACTTC. Translation gives CASSLSGLYQETQYF.

This clone occurred a few times. The rearrangement joins TRBV6-5 to TRBJ1-6, with a weak D call TRBD1 (6 bases). V lost 8 bases and J lost 6, with 14 bases in between. The CDR3 runs to 14 residues. CDR1 and CDR2 from the germline V gene are MNHEY and SVGAGI. The CDR3 region is CASAYRTVNSPLHF. The CDR3, as DNA: TGTGCCAGCGCCTATAGGACAGTTAATTCACCCCTCCACTTT.

This chain joins TRBV6-1 and TRBJ1-4, with a possible D match to TRBD1 (5 bases). V dropped 6 bases and J dropped 5 bases, with 10 bases sitting between them. This CDR3 is 13 amino acids long. Germline V gives CDR1 MNHNS, CDR2 SASEGT. The CDR3 protein is CASRTSGNEKLFF. The CDR3 DNA reads TGTGCCAGCAGAACTTCAGGGAATGAAAAACTGTTTTTT.

This chain joins TRBV6-5 and TRBJ1-2; D uncertain. The germline V gene has CDR1 MNHEY and CDR2 SVGAGI. V dropped 2 bases and J dropped 6 bases, with 10 bases sitting between them. This CDR3 has 13 residues. CDR3: CASSYNGVDGYTF. DNA for the CDR3: TGTGCCAGCAGTTACAACGGGGTTGATGGCTACACCTTC.

V and J are TRBV7-9 and TRBJ2-7, with TRBD1 as a possible D gene (6 bases). Germline CDR1 SEHNR, CDR2 FQNEAQ (reference sequence). The CDR3 is 17 amino acids. V was pared by 1 base and J by 0 bases, with 16 bases between. Written as DNA, the CDR3 is TGTGCCAGCAGCTTAGGATTTGGCAGGGGAATCTCCTACGAGCAGTACTTC. Residues: CASSLGFGRGISYEQYF.

The chain links TRBV2 to TRBJ2-2; TRBD1 matches 11 bases. V shed 5 bases, J shed 6 bases, and the junction held 2 bases outside the gene matches. Germline values: CDR1 SNHLY, CDR2 FYNNEI. CDR3 length equals 14 residues. CDR3 in DNA: TGTGCCAGCAGTCGGGACAGGGGGGCCGGGGAGCTGTTTTTT. It codes for CASSRDRGAGELFF.

The CDR3 loop reads CASSISGTGYTF. CDR3 sequence (DNA): TGTGCCAGTAGTATCAGCGGCACTGGCTACACCTTC. V usage is TRBV19 and J usage is TRBJ1-2, with D unclear. The CDR3 is made up of 12 amino acids. CDR1 is LNHDA and CDR2 is SQIVND in the germline V gene (reference sequence). The V end lost 3 bases, the J end lost 7 bases, and 9 bases lay between the germline ends. Combining the CDR3 with reference TRBV19 and TRBJ1-2 gives the whole variable domain DGGITQSPKYLFRKEGQNVTLSCEQNLNHDAMYWYRQDPGQGLRLIYYSQIVNDFQKGDIAEGYSVSREKKESFPLTVTSAQKNPTAFYLCASSISGTGYTFGSGTRLTVV.

V and J are TRBV10-1 and TRBJ1-6; a possible D gene is TRBD1 (6 bases). V was cut by 6 bases and J by 11 bases, with 14 bases left in between. Germline V CDR1 and CDR2: WNHNN, SYGVQD (reference sequence). CDR3 length equals 13 residues. The CDR3 DNA sequence: TGCGCCAGCAGACAGGGAATCACGACACCCCTCCACTTT. It specifies CASRQGITTPLHF.

V usage is TRBV6-5 and J usage is TRBJ2-3; 9 bases line up with TRBD2. The CDR3 loop spans 14 amino acids. Losses at the gene ends were 6 bases for V and 5 bases for J; bases not matched to a gene: 6. Germline CDR1 and CDR2: MNHEY and SVGAGI. The CDR3 nucleotides are TGTGCCAGCAGGGGCGGGGGGGCCGGAGATACGCAGTATTTT. This sequence encodes CASRGGGAGDTQYF.

The genes are TRBV28 and TRBJ1-3; D ambiguous. CDR3 length equals 17 residues. In germline, CDR1 is MDHEN, CDR2 SYDVKM. V lost 6 bases, J lost 3 bases, and 21 bases lay in between. As DNA, the CDR3 is TGTGCCAGCAGCTTAATTCACCTGAGTCCCCGTGGAAACACCATATATTTT. Encoded protein: CASSLIHLSPRGNTIYF.

The CDR3 sequence is CASSQGTGNSYNSPLHF. CDR3 in DNA: TGCGCCAGCAGCCAAGGCACAGGGAACTCCTATAATTCACCCCTCCACTTT. V gene TRBV4-1 combines with J gene TRBJ1-6, with D maybe TRBD1 (6 bases). The CDR3 contains 17 residues. CDR1 and CDR2 (germline): MGHRA, YSYEKL. V dropped 1 base and J dropped 0 bases, with 10 bases sitting between them.

The chain employs TRBV5-4 and TRBJ2-1, with D perhaps matching TRBD2 (5 bases). The CDR3 spans 15 residues. Between the trimmed V and J ends, which lost 1 base and 0 bases, there was a span of 8 bases. CDR1 is SGHNT and CDR2 is YYREEE in the germline V gene (reference sequence). Here the CDR3 DNA reads TGTGCCAGCAGCTTGCGGGGTAGCTCCTACAATGAGCAGTTCTTC. It is translated as CASSLRGSSYNEQFF.

The chain uses TRBV5-1 and TRBJ1-6; D ambiguous. The ends were cut back, 5 bases at V and 5 bases at J, with 11 bases in the middle. The V gene's germline CDR1 is SGHRS and CDR2 YFSETQ. The CDR3 runs 14 residues. CDR3 protein: CASREGVNNSPLHF. In DNA, the CDR3 is TGCGCCAGCAGGGAGGGCGTAAATAATTCACCCCTCCACTTT.

The chain recombines TRBV7-9 with TRBJ2-7, with unresolved D. Germline assignment: CDR1 SEHNR and CDR2 FQNEAQ (reference sequence). The CDR3 extends over 14 amino acids. Trimming took off 0 bases at V and 0 bases at J, with 6 bases between the two ends. CDR3 sequence: CASSLASPSYEQYF. Here the CDR3 DNA reads TGTGCCAGCAGCTTAGCGAGTCCCTCCTACGAGCAGTACTTC.

This clone was counted only a few times. This rearrangement joins TRBV6-1 to TRBJ2-3; D is uncertain. The V gene's germline CDR1 is MNHNS and CDR2 SASEGT. The CDR3 is 13 residues long. The V gene lost 4 bases and the J gene lost 3 bases, with 8 bases spanning the gap. CDR3 bases: TGTGCCAGCAGTGGGGCCCTAACAGATACGCAGTATTTT. The encoded protein is CASSGALTDTQYF.